A single sample is the source of the 15 T cell receptor beta chains below, sequenced in a study of cytomegalovirus exposure and HLA in healthy donors. Amplification used 60 Vbeta primers and 13 Jbeta primers. Using immunoSEQ multiplex PCR, the repertoire was profiled, and TCRdb retains in-frame clones only, with some absent. The sample has 140,000 to 150,000 clones; around 70% are singletons. The specimen sequenced was PBMCs. The receptors come from an older woman in good health and CMV-seropositive.

The J gene is TRBJ2-1, the V gene TRBV7-9; TRBD2 agrees at 7 bases. The trim removed 3 bases at V and 7 bases at J, leaving 9 bases unmatched. Looked up from germline, CDR1 is SEHNR and CDR2 is FQNEAQ (reference sequence). The CDR3 sequence is 15 residues long. CDR3 nucleotides: TGTGCCAGCAGCTTCCGAGGTGGCGGGAGAAATGAGCAGTTCTTC. This translates into CASSFRGGGRNEQFF. Drawing the rest from reference TRBV7-9 and TRBJ2-1, the complete variable domain is DTGVSQNPRHKITKRGQNVTFRCDPISEHNRLYWYRQTLGQGPEFLTYFQNEAQLEKSRLLSDRFSAERPKGSFSTLEIQRTEQGDSAMYLCASSFRGGGRNEQFFGPGTRLTVL.

V usage is TRBV9 and J usage is TRBJ2-5; TRBD1 agrees at 8 bases. Germline V gives CDR1 SGDLS, CDR2 YYNGEE. Trimming cost V 3 bases and J 4 bases; bases outside gene matches: 2. The CDR3 loop spans 13 amino acids. For the CDR3, the DNA is TGTGCCAGCAGCGGACAGGGGTCAGAGACCCAGTACTTC. It encodes CASSGQGSETQYF.

The chain carries TRBV14 and TRBJ1-2; possibly TRBD1 for D (5 bases). Trimming took 1 base from V and 7 from J, leaving 16 bases between them. The CDR3 has 15 amino acids. CDR1 is SGHDN and CDR2 is FVKESK in the germline V gene. CDR3 sequence: CASSQVSGQGGGYTF. The CDR3 DNA is TGTGCCAGCAGCCAAGTATCGGGGCAGGGAGGTGGCTACACCTTC.

The chain carries TRBV14 and TRBJ2-3, with D tentatively TRBD2 (7 bases). The CDR3 is made up of 14 amino acids. The germline V and J ends were trimmed by 4 bases and 2 bases, with 10 bases remaining between them. Germline assignment: CDR1 SGHDN and CDR2 FVKESK. The CDR3 here is CASSPRGATDTQYF. CDR3 in DNA: TGTGCCAGCAGCCCCCGGGGGGCCACAGATACGCAGTATTTT.

The chain has TRBV2 and TRBJ2-7; no reliable D call. Germline CDR1 and CDR2: SNHLY and FYNNEI. The CDR3 runs 12 residues. The germline V and J ends were trimmed by 6 bases and 7 bases, with 13 bases remaining between them. In DNA, the CDR3 is TGTGCCAGCAGGAGAGCTACGCGGGAGCAGTACTTC. Its protein product is CASRRATREQYF.

The V and J genes are TRBV5-6 and TRBJ2-7; 7 bases are a match to TRBD1. This CDR3 region has 14 residues. The junction had 6 bases not matched to a gene; V was cut back by 0 bases and J by 6 bases. From germline, CDR1 is SGHDT and CDR2 YYEEEE. CDR3: CASSLDRGRGEQYF. In nucleotides, the CDR3 is TGTGCCAGCAGCTTGGACAGGGGCAGGGGCGAGCAGTACTTC.

This chain connects TRBV28 to TRBJ2-1; TRBD1 is a possible D gene (6 bases). CDR1 is MDHEN and CDR2 is SYDVKM in the germline V gene. This CDR3 comprises 15 residues. Trimming took 4 bases from V and 3 from J, leaving 13 bases between them. The chain's CDR3 is CASSSGTLGYNEQFF. DNA of the CDR3: TGTGCCAGCAGTTCCGGGACATTGGGCTACAATGAGCAGTTCTTC.

This clone was counted only a few times. The J gene is TRBJ1-2, the V gene TRBV18; TRBD1 agrees at 9 bases. The trim removed 3 bases at V and 2 bases at J, leaving 4 bases unmatched. Germline V lookup: CDR1 KGHSH, CDR2 LQKENI. The CDR3 sequence is 15 residues long. The CDR3 reads CASSPGQGQNYGYTF. The CDR3 region has the DNA TGTGCCAGCTCACCGGGACAGGGACAAAACTATGGCTACACCTTC.

DNA for the CDR3: TGTGCCAGCAGTTTTGCACAGGGAAGGGGGAACACTGAAGCTTTCTTT. It is translated as CASSFAQGRGNTEAFF. This chain joins TRBV28 and TRBJ1-1, with D possibly being TRBD1 (6 bases). Germline V lookup: CDR1 MDHEN, CDR2 SYDVKM. This CDR3 spans 16 amino acids. V lost 3 bases to trimming and J lost 1 base, with 15 bases between them.

The chain employs TRBV5-1 and TRBJ2-5; D ambiguous. The CDR3 consists of 14 residues. Trimming took off 1 base at V and 5 bases at J, with 12 bases between the two ends. CDR1 is SGHRS and CDR2 is YFSETQ in the germline V gene. CDR3: CASSLLQKTETQYF. CDR3 nucleotides: TGCGCCAGCAGCTTGTTGCAGAAAACCGAGACCCAGTACTTC.

This chain joins TRBV7-2 and TRBJ2-7; no reliable D call. From germline, CDR1 is SGHTA and CDR2 FQGNSA. V gave up 3 bases and J gave up 1 base, with 7 bases separating them. This CDR3 comprises 13 residues. CDR3 in DNA: TGTGCCAGCAGCTTGGCAGATTCCTACGAGCAGTACTTC. Residues: CASSLADSYEQYF.

As regards this clone: Germline is not matched at one junction end, which may reflect a read error. The chain joins TRBV7-7 to TRBJ2-7, with 11 bases fitting TRBD2. The germline CDR1 and CDR2 sequences are SSHAT and FNYEAQ (reference sequence). CDR3 length: 17 residues. DNA of the CDR3: TGTGCTAGCAGCTTAGCCCGTACTAGCGGGAGACCCTACGAGCAGTACTTC. Its translation is CASSLARTSGRPYEQYF.

This clone has a single count. The chain is built from TRBV19 and TRBJ1-2; no clear D. The V end lost 3 bases, the J end lost 2 bases, and 13 bases lay between the germline ends. CDR1 and CDR2 from the germline V gene are LNHDA and SQIVND (reference sequence). This CDR3 has 15 amino acids. The CDR3 DNA sequence: TGTGCCAGTAGTATCTTCGAGACGGGGAACTATGGCTACACCTTC. The encoded protein is CASSIFETGNYGYTF.

The chain carries TRBV7-9 and TRBJ2-7; a weak D match, TRBD1 (5 bases). Germline V gives CDR1 SEHNR, CDR2 FQNEAQ (reference sequence). V was trimmed by 7 bases and J by 0 bases, leaving 10 bases between them. The length of the CDR3 is 13 residues. CDR3 sequence (DNA): TGTGCCAGCACGTCGACAGCCTCCTACGAGCAGTACTTC. Its translation is CASTSTASYEQYF. Full variable domain (rest looked up from reference TRBV7-9 and TRBJ2-7): DTGVSQNPRHKITKRGQNVTFRCDPISEHNRLYWYRQTLGQGPEFLTYFQNEAQLEKSRLLSDRFSAERPKGSFSTLEIQRTEQGDSAMYLCASTSTASYEQYFGPGTRLTVT.

Only a few counts were recorded for this clone. The chain couples TRBV7-9 to TRBJ2-2; 9 positions match TRBD1. Per germline, CDR1 SEHNR and CDR2 FQNEAQ (reference sequence). The V and J ends lost 1 base and 3 bases, in that order; junction bases with no gene match: 0. The CDR3 runs 15 residues. The CDR3 loop reads CASSLGTGDTGELFF. For the CDR3, the DNA is TGTGCCAGCAGCTTAGGGACAGGGGACACCGGGGAGCTGTTTTTT. Based on the CDR3 plus reference TRBV7-9 and TRBJ2-2, the full variable domain is DTGVSQNPRHKITKRGQNVTFRCDPISEHNRLYWYRQTLGQGPEFLTYFQNEAQLEKSRLLSDRFSAERPKGSFSTLEIQRTEQGDSAMYLCASSLGTGDTGELFFGEGSRLTVL.